Detailed here is one T cell receptor beta chain. The antigen it recognizes is unknown. Per-base quality was not reported, and no clone a single base away is much larger than it. Trimming costs V 4 bases and J 0 bases, and their ends lie 10 bases apart. Including the terminal cysteine and phenylalanine, the CDR3 comprises 13 residues. CDR3 DNA only is kept here, 39 bases in frame from base 1. CDR1 and CDR2 (GTSNPN, SVGIG) derive from the germline V gene (reference sequence). These data are taken from a study of vaccination effects on CD4 cells after COVID-19 (dated by TCRdb to about 2022). Turning to the overall study: Each participant received two doses of an mRNA SARS-CoV-2 vaccine, either BNT162b2 or mRNA-1273. Pre-vaccine samples from a couple of convalescent patients were drawn 16 days and one week before the first dose, 142 and 148 days after COVID-19 diagnosis. SARS-CoV-2 spike-specific CD4+ TCR repertoires were compared before and after mRNA vaccination in COVID-19 convalescent patients and in infection-naive vaccine recipients. Altogether, some 10 COVID-19 convalescent patients and a handful of SARS-CoV-2-naive healthy vaccine recipients made up the full study. The Oncomine TCR Beta short-read assay on an Illumina iSeq 100 was used to sequence cultures from other donors in the study. What the study reported, not specific to this receptor: Only a small number of convalescent patients were included, and no early post-infection timepoints were available, which limited the study. At late post-vaccination timepoints, both infection-induced and vaccine-induced clones showed marked clonal contraction, consistent with waning T cell responses. In convalescent patients, the post-vaccine spike-reactive repertoire was composed mainly of new vaccine-induced clones that were largely distinct from infection-induced clones.

The ViraFEST assay stimulated PBMC with viral peptide pools and then used TCR sequencing to identify antigen-specific CD4+ T cell clonotypes by expansion. After about 10 days of culture, CD4+ T cells were isolated with the EasySep CD4+ T cell isolation kit. Convalescent patients had PCR-confirmed SARS-CoV-2 infection between March and December 2020, before Alpha, Beta and Delta variants emerged in the United States. Over 1.5 million PBMC per well were cultured with 10 ug/ml peptides in IMDM containing around 4.6% human AB serum, approximately 10 IU/ml IL-2 and gentamicin. On days 3 and 7, half of the culture medium was replaced with fresh IL-2-containing medium. Unless noted otherwise, every peptide stimulation condition was cultured in triplicate wells. PBMC were separated from whole blood using Ficoll-Paque Plus gradient centrifugation and were then either cryopreserved at -140C or used fresh. The QIAamp micro DNA kit was used to extract genomic DNA from the cultured CD4+ T cells.

Libraries were constructed by the immunoSEQ multiplex PCR assay. TCR beta CDR3 sequencing was performed on DNA from the cultured, isolated CD4+ T cells. The paper's processing steps were these. Non-productive TCR sequences were removed and reads were trimmed to the CDR3 region, keeping CDR3s of at least 7 amino acids. The MANAFEST web app was used to identify antigen-specific clonotypes by comparing expansion in peptide wells with expansion in reference cultures. To be called positive, a clone needed expansion at FDR<0.05 compared with the reference and with all other wells, an odds ratio greater than 5, and a frequency greater than 0.1% in two replicate wells. Clonotypes significantly expanded in SARS-CoV-2 spike wells and in at least one common cold coronavirus spike condition were defined as cross-reactive. CDR3 similarity was assessed by Levenshtein distance using the stringdist R package, and unrooted trees were constructed with ape in R 3.6.1. What TCRdb holds here is the immuneACCESS table cut down to in-frame rearrangements. Part of the clones is not present; checked against another copy, under half of the missing clones reflect an unresolved V gene, and the others are unexplained. V and J calls and clone size are given by that table; D and trimming were obtained from the DNA. For this sample there are around 49,000 clones; 65% to 70% appear just once. Roughly 29% of the sample is taken by the ten largest.

The starting material was CD4+ T cells from PBMCs cultured with a peptide pool, obtained before COVID-19 vaccination. This sequence was found in a human donor who had a prior SARS-CoV-2 infection. The sequence is built from TRBV30 and TRBJ2-7; TRBD1 is possibly the D segment (5 matching bases). The CDR3 region reads CAWTPDSSYEQYF. DNA sequence: TGTGCCTGGACGCCCGACAGCTCCTACGAGCAGTACTTC.